A single sample gave rise to the 23 T cell receptor beta chains below, sequenced in a study of blood T cells in healthy people across ages. The second PCR ran roughly 6 to 11 cycles with a sample-barcoded 5' primer and J-beta primers. TCRdb processed the 5' RACE reads anew with MiXCR; each CDR3 protein has one entry. The data show 1.2 million to 1.5 million distinct CDR3 sequences, 42% seen once. The sample consisted of blood. Receptors originate from a woman aged 18-29 years in good health.

V is TRBV28 and J is TRBJ2-5; D remains unclear. Germline CDR1 reads MDHEN; CDR2 reads SYDVKM. Trimming stripped 8 bases from V and 4 bases from J, with 14 bases between. This CDR3 contains 13 residues. The CDR3 nucleotides read TGTGCCAGCGATACCCAGTCCATAGAGACCCAGTACTTC. Amino acids: CASDTQSIETQYF.

The chain carries TRBV3-1 and TRBJ2-1, with 8 bases fitting TRBD2. The CDR3 is made up of 14 amino acids. Per germline, CDR1 LGHDT and CDR2 YNNKEL (reference sequence). Losses at the gene ends were 8 bases for V and 7 bases for J; bases not matched to a gene: 10. The CDR3 bases are TGTGCCAGCTATAGAGCGGGAGTAGGGAATGAGCAGTTCTTC. This sequence encodes CASYRAGVGNEQFF.

V gene TRBV7-9 combines with J gene TRBJ1-2; TRBD1 matches at 9 bases. From germline, CDR1 is SEHNR and CDR2 FQNEAQ (reference sequence). V gave up 2 bases and J gave up 2 bases; unmatched junction bases: 9. CDR3 length: 17 amino acids. The DNA for the CDR3 is TGTGCCAGCAGCTTAAAGCGGGACAGGGATTTAAACTATGGCTACACCTTC. Translated: CASSLKRDRDLNYGYTF.

The V and J genes are TRBV11-2 and TRBJ2-5; TRBD1 matches at 8 bases. Matching the DNA end better, TRBJ2-7 makes the J call doubtful. Germline V gene data show CDR1 as SGHAT and CDR2 as FQNNGV. The CDR3 sequence is 15 residues long. The CDR3 nucleotides read TGTGCCAGCAGCTTAGATCTCGGACAGGGTTACGAGCAGTACTTC. This gives the protein CASSLDLGQGYEQYF.

At least ten counts were recorded for this clonotype. The rearrangement links TRBV20-1 to TRBJ2-7; TRBD1 might be the D (5 bases). Germline CDR1 DFQATT, CDR2 SNEGSKA (reference sequence). Trimming took 7 bases from V and 0 from J, leaving 7 bases between them. The CDR3 is made up of 11 amino acids. The CDR3 DNA reads as TGCAGTGGGGGCGACTCCTACGAGCAGTACTTC. This codes for CSGGDSYEQYF.

This chain connects TRBV12-3 or TRBV12-4 to TRBJ2-3; D is undetermined. V was pared by 4 bases and J by 4 bases, with 18 bases between. The CDR3 totals 16 residues. The chain's CDR3 is CASSSVRTLWADTQYF. Written as DNA, the CDR3 is TGTGCCAGCAGTTCTGTCCGGACCCTTTGGGCAGATACGCAGTATTTT.

This clonotype was seen a handful of times. The chain joins TRBV6-5 to TRBJ1-5, with D perhaps matching TRBD1 (6 bases). The ends were cut back, 0 bases at V and 3 bases at J, with 9 bases in the middle. The CDR3 contains 15 residues. From germline, CDR1 is MNHEY and CDR2 SVGAGI. CDR3 amino acids: CASSYSGANNQPQHF. DNA for the CDR3: TGTGCCAGCAGTTACTCGGGGGCTAACAATCAGCCCCAGCATTTT.

The V gene is TRBV4-2, the J gene TRBJ2-1; TRBD2 agrees at 12 bases. The J call is in doubt because the DNA end fits TRBJ2-7 better. CDR1 and CDR2 (germline): LGHNA, YNFKEQ. The CDR3 has 16 amino acids. This CDR3 reads CASSHAGTSGYNEQYF. DNA for the CDR3: TGTGCCAGCAGCCATGCCGGGACTAGCGGGTACAATGAGCAGTACTTC.

This clonotype has more than one count but fewer than ten. The chain joins TRBV20-1 to TRBJ2-7; TRBD2 might be the D (5 bases). With 0 bases removed from V and 2 bases from J, the gap between germline ends came to 11 bases. The CDR3 is 14 residues long. The germline V gene has CDR1 DFQATT and CDR2 SNEGSKA (reference sequence). The CDR3 nucleotides are TGCAGTGCTAGAGATGCGAGGGCGACCTACGAGCAGTACTTC. Translation gives CSARDARATYEQYF.

This clonotype was detected ten times or more. The chain recombines TRBV12-3 or TRBV12-4 with TRBJ2-3; 8 bases match TRBD2. With V trimmed by 7 bases and J by 1 base, 1 base remained unmatched. The CDR3 is made up of 13 amino acids. DNA for the CDR3: TGTGCCAGCATACTAGCGGGCACAGATACGCAGTATTTT. It codes for CASILAGTDTQYF.

This clonotype is a singleton in its sample. The chain combines TRBV5-6 with TRBJ1-5, with TRBD1 matching 7 bases. Germline V CDR1 and CDR2: SGHDT, YYEEEE. V lost 4 bases to trimming and J lost 3 bases; unmatched junction nucleotides: 10. The CDR3 extends over 16 amino acids. The CDR3 DNA sequence: TGTGCCAGCAGCCCCTGGGGAGGGGGCTACAATCAGCCCCAGCATTTT. It yields the protein CASSPWGGGYNQPQHF.

V gene TRBV14 combines with J gene TRBJ1-1; TRBD1 agrees at 7 bases. The germline V gene has CDR1 SGHDN and CDR2 FVKESK. J was trimmed by 5 bases and V by 5 bases; bases with no gene match: 11. The CDR3 length is 15 residues. CDR3 sequence: CASSSRQGPSTEAFF. The CDR3 bases are TGTGCCAGCAGCTCCCGACAGGGCCCTTCTACTGAAGCTTTCTTT.

This sequence joins TRBV4-1 and TRBJ1-2, with TRBD1 identical over 8 bases. The CDR3 runs 14 residues. V shed 2 bases and J 8 bases; nucleotides not matched to a gene: 7. Germline CDR1 reads MGHRA; CDR2 reads YSYEKL. CDR3 sequence: CASSQPDRAYGYTF. CDR3 coding DNA: TGCGCCAGCAGCCAACCGGACAGGGCCTACGGCTACACCTTC.

The gene calls are TRBV5-1 and TRBJ1-1; TRBD1 agrees at 7 bases. CDR3 length: 16 amino acids. From germline, CDR1 is SGHRS and CDR2 YFSETQ. V shed 0 bases, J shed 8 bases, and the junction held 13 bases outside the gene matches. The chain's CDR3 is CASSLAGTANLKEAFF. In DNA, the CDR3 is TGCGCCAGCAGCTTGGCCGGGACAGCCAATTTGAAAGAAGCTTTCTTT.

The rearrangement joins TRBV5-1 to TRBJ2-1; weak D call: TRBD1 (8 bases). This CDR3 is 14 amino acids long. Trimming shortened V by 4 bases and J by 5 bases, and 13 bases separated the two germline ends. Germline CDR1 and CDR2: SGHRS and YFSETQ. This CDR3 reads CASSVTGGDNEQFF. CDR3 in DNA: TGCGCCAGCAGCGTAACAGGGGGGGACAATGAGCAGTTCTTC.

Ten or more counts support this clonotype. V is TRBV3-1 and J is TRBJ2-1, with a tentative D call TRBD1 (5 bases). The ends were cut back, 5 bases at V and 6 bases at J, with 14 bases in the middle. The CDR3 spans 14 residues. CDR1 is LGHDT and CDR2 is YNNKEL in the germline V gene (reference sequence). CDR3 coding DNA: TGTGCCAGCAGCACCAGGGTGACCGTCAATGAGCAGTTCTTC. It encodes CASSTRVTVNEQFF.

The chain has TRBV5-1 and TRBJ1-1; a weak D match, TRBD1 (5 bases). The CDR3 is made up of 17 amino acids. The V end lost 4 bases, the J end lost 8 bases, and 27 bases lay between the germline ends. From germline, CDR1 is SGHRS and CDR2 YFSETQ. The CDR3 nucleotides are TGCGCCAGCAGCCCGGTGGTCGGGGGATCGGGAGGAGGGGAAGCTTTCTTT. It specifies CASSPVVGGSGGGEAFF.

This clonotype came up a few times. The chain employs TRBV7-9 and TRBJ2-7, with D perhaps matching TRBD1 (5 bases). The V and J ends lost 5 bases and 3 bases respectively, with 14 bases between them. Per germline, CDR1 SEHNR and CDR2 FQNEAQ (reference sequence). The CDR3 is made up of 14 amino acids. The CDR3 loop is CASSGALTSYEQYF. The DNA for the CDR3 is TGTGCCAGCAGCGGGGCCCTGACAAGCTACGAGCAGTACTTC.

The V gene is TRBV7-2, the J gene TRBJ2-3, with TRBD2 matching 8 bases. CDR1 and CDR2 from the germline V gene are SGHTA and FQGNSA. The junction had 9 bases not matched to a gene; V was cut back by 2 bases and J by 5 bases. This CDR3 is 16 amino acids long. The CDR3 region is CASSLMGAGVVDTQYF. The CDR3 DNA sequence: TGTGCCAGCAGCTTAATGGGAGCGGGAGTGGTAGATACGCAGTATTTT.

Concerning this clonotype: This sequence may be a read error, since a much larger clone differs from it by one base. The chain employs TRBV20-1 and TRBJ1-2; no clear D gene. The CDR3 runs to 10 residues. Germline values: CDR1 DFQATT, CDR2 SNEGSKA (reference sequence). As DNA, the CDR3 is TGCAGGGCTATACAGAGGAGCTACACCTTC. Translation: CRAIQRSYTF.

The rearrangement uses TRBV30 and TRBJ2-1; D call uncertain. Germline V gene sequence: CDR1 GTSNPN, CDR2 SVGIG (reference sequence). V lost 3 bases and J 7 bases, leaving 7 bases between the germline ends. CDR3 length: 11 amino acids. The CDR3, as DNA: TGTGCCTGGAGACGACTGAATGAGCAGTTCTTC. It codes for CAWRRLNEQFF.

CDR3 sequence reads: CAVPDTDTQYF. CDR3 bases: TGTGCGGTACCCGACACAGATACGCAGTATTTT. V usage is TRBV2 and J usage is TRBJ2-3; D remains unclear. From germline, CDR1 is SNHLY and CDR2 FYNNEI. The CDR3 is 11 residues long.

Notes on this clonotype: One junction end disagrees with the germline gene, perhaps due to a read error. CDR3 amino acids: CAGSLNYGYQPQHF. The CDR3 coding sequence is TGTGCCGGCAGCTTAAATTATGGATATCAGCCCCAGCATTTT. The chain has TRBV7-8 and TRBJ1-5; the D is unclear. CDR1 and CDR2 from the germline V gene are SGHVS and FQNEAQ. This CDR3 is built from 14 residues. Full variable domain (rest looked up from reference TRBV7-8 and TRBJ1-5): GAGVSQSPRYKVAKRGQDVALRCDPISGHVSLFWYQQALGQGPEFLTYFQNEAQLDKSGLPSDRFFAERPEGSVSTLKIQRTQQEDSAVYLCAGSLNYGYQPQHFGDGTRLSIL.